This T cell receptor (beta chain) stems from a study of Graves' ophthalmopathy and Graves' hyperthyroidism. The sample holds one count of this clonotype. Its cognate antigen is unknown. Hyperthyroidism patients, all newly diagnosed, had under 2 months' duration and ages of 18 to 65. Reliance was placed on clinical symptoms, serum thyroxine, TRAb, thyroid ultrasound and orbital computed tomography for diagnosis. Study observations and caveats: In predicting ophthalmopathy progression, the model reached 70% to 71% sensitivity and around 72% specificity. A model built from 13 signatures distinguished ophthalmopathy from stable hyperthyroidism with 87.88% sensitivity and around 81% specificity.

V lost 5 bases, J lost 0 bases, and 4 bases stayed unmatched. The CDR3 runs to 13 residues. CDR1 is SQVTM and CDR2 is ANQGSEA in the germline V gene. As the template, RNA transcripts were used to amplify TCR beta CDR3 regions. Investigators did first-round RT-PCR with HTBI primers, then second-round multiplex PCR. TCRdb reanalysed the multiplex PCR reads using MiXCR and keeps one entry per CDR3 protein. The data contain roughly 1.1 million distinct CDR3 sequences, about two fifths of them singletons. The chain uses TRBV29-1 and TRBJ2-7; 7 nucleotides align to TRBD1. The specimen was peripheral blood or thyroid tissue (not recorded which). This sequence originates from an adult man with Graves' hyperthyroidism. The CDR3 DNA follows: TGCAGCGTTCGGGACAGCGGCTCCTACGAGCAGTACTTC. It translates to CSVRDSGSYEQYF.